The source of this T cell receptor (beta chain) is a study of CD8+ T cells in alopecia areata (dated by TCRdb to about 2018). A note on the overall study: The treated patients, all with moderate-to-severe alopecia areata, were enrolled in an open-label pilot trial of oral tofacitinib given at 5 to 10 mg twice daily. The RNA source kit depended on sample type: the PAXgene miRNA kit for fixed scalp, the miRNeasy kit for PBMCs, and the RNeasy kit for mouse skin. Clonality in the scalp was compared among normal scalp (n=4), patchy alopecia areata scalp (n=8), and alopecia totalis/universalis scalp (n=8). Biopsies were taken from tofacitinib-treated patients at baseline and at 4 and 24 weeks of treatment, and a later scalp biopsy was taken in several of the tofacitinib-treated patients. For the treated patients, the SALT score, which quantifies what percentage of scalp surface area is affected, served as the measure of disease severity. Patients stayed on tofacitinib for 6 to 18 months and then had 6 months of follow-up off drug so that delayed response and recurrence could be assessed. Human TCRbeta sequencing covered scalp tissue and sorted CD4+ and CD8+ peripheral blood T cells from patchy and totalis/universalis alopecia areata patients and healthy controls. In both human patients and the C3H/HeJ mouse model, the study applied high-throughput TCRbeta sequencing to look at T cell clonal expansion in alopecia areata. TCRbeta CDR3 regions were amplified by immunoSEQ multiplex PCR with 35 Vbeta forward and 13 Jbeta reverse primers. Study-wide findings and limitations: Compared with normal scalp, lesional scalp, particularly in alopecia totalis/universalis, had higher clonality and more expanded CD8+ clones, which suggests antigenic drive. Unlike mouse skin, where gammadelta T cells dominate, normal human skin contains resident alphabeta T cells that get sequenced too, which complicates analysis of the scalp TCR repertoire. Scalp clonality and the number of expanded CD8+ clones among the top 100 scalp clones were significantly decreased by tofacitinib. Shared TCR sequences between patients were less evident than in mice, which may be partly attributable to HLA diversity in the patient population. During tofacitinib treatment, many expanded lesional clones remained in scalp and blood, and this persistence may partly explain relapse after treatment is stopped. The treated cohort was small, with a single nonresponder, so links between baseline CD8+ expansion and response need larger studies.

A remark on this clone: It has no known antigen specificity. Base quality data are lacking; no much larger clone is found one base away.

This specimen's time point label, per the study, means: about 25 weeks on oral tofacitinib. This sample's treatment or condition label indicates: oral pan-JAK inhibitor, 5-10 mg twice daily. From alopecia areata patients, peripheral blood was collected along with lesional scalp punch biopsies. PBMCs were isolated by density centrifugation and stained for CD3, CD4 and CD8, and CD4+ and CD8+ T cells were sorted on a FACSAria. The method behind the library was the immunoSEQ multiplex PCR assay. RNA was extracted from all samples and reverse transcribed into cDNA as template for TCR sequencing. SuperScript III was used to make first-strand cDNA, primed with a 2:1 mix of oligo-dT and random hexamers. Amplification bias was assessed with a synthetic immune receptor repertoire, and residual bias was removed computationally. On the authors' methods: After raw reads were preprocessed to remove errors, the CDR3 was defined following IMGT conventions as running from the conserved cysteine to phenylalanine. Clonality was computed by normalizing Shannon entropy by log2 of the number of productive unique TCRs and subtracting the result from 1. Scalp TCRbeta sequences were cross-referenced with sorted blood CD4 and CD8 repertoires so that the CD4 or CD8 identity of scalp clones could be inferred. Held by TCRdb, this immuneACCESS table contains in-frame sequences only and omits some clones. Under half of the omission traces to an unresolved V gene where checked; the cause of the rest is unknown. That table gives V, J and clone size, and the DNA gave D and trimming. The sample profile shows 270,000 or so clones; nearly 60% of them were found once. The top ten hold more than 1.5% of the sample.

The sequence came from a human donor with alopecia areata. This material consisted of CD4+ T cells sorted from blood, taken at week 24, from a patient treated with tofacitinib.

The CDR3 reads as follows: CASSFSGGVLTDTQYF. The sequenced DNA is TGTGCCAGCAGTTTTAGCGGGGGGGTCCTCACAGATACGCAGTATTTT. Recombination connected TRBV27 to TRBJ2-3, with TRBD2 identical over 11 junction bases. Ends trimmed: V by 3 bases, J by 2 bases; bases unmatched to a gene: 4. The CDR3 contains 16 residues, cysteine and phenylalanine counted. The DNA shown is the 48-base CDR3, in frame from base 1. As encoded in the germline V gene (reference sequence), CDR1 is MNHEY while CDR2 is SMNVEV.